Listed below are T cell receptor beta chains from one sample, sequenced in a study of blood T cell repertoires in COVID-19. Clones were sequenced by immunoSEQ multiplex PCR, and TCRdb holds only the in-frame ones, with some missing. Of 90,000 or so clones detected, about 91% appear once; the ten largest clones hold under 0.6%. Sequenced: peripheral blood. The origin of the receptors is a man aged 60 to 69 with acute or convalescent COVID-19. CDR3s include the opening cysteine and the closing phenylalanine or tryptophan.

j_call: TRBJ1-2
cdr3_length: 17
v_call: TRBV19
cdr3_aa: CASSTVREQGGAYGYTF

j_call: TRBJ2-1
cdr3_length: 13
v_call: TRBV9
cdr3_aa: CASSASGRVEVIF

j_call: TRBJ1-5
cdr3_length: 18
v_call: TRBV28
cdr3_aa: CASSSTRTGGLGNQPQHF

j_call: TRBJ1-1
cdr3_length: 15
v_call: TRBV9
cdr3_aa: CASSVGGTQNTEAFF

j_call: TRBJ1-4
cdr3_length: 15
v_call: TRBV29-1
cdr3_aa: CSVVPRGSPNEKLFF

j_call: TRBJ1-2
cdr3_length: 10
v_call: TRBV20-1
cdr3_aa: CSASPGGYTF

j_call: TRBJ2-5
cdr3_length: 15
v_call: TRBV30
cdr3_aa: CAWSDGTGRGETQYF

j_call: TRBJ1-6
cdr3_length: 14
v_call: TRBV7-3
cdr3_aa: CASSPGQYVSPLHF

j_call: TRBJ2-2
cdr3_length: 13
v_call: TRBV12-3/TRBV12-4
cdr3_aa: CASSLSGFGELFF

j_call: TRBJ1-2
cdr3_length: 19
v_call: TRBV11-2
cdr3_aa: CASSLWSLGSVGPGYGYTF

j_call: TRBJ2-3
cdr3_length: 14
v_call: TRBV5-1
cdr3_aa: CASSLETTGDTQYF

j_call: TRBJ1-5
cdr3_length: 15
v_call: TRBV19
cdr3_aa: CASSTYRDSNQPQHF

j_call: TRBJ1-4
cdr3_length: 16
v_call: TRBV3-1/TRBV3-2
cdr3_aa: CASSQAKGGVREKLFF

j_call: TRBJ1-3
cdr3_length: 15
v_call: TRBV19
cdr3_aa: CASTKGQFSGNTIYF

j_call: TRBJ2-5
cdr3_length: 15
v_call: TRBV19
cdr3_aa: CASSPGQVRKETQYF

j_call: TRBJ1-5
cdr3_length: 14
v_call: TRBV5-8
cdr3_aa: CASSEGQGSQPQHF

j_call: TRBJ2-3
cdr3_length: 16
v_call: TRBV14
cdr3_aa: CASSQGAWTTTDTQYF

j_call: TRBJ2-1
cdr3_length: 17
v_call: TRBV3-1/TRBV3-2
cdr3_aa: CASSQSLSGSLVNEQFF

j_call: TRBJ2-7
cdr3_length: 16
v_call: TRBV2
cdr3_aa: CASKGYSGMPPYEQYF

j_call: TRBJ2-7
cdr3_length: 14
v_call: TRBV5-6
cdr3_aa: CASSLVTGAYEQYF

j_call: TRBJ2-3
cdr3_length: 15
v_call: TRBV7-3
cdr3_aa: CASRTTINRGDTQYF

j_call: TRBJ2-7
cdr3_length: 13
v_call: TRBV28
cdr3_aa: CASSLGQDYEQYF

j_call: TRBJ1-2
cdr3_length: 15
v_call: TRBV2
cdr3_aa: CASRAPGNSGYGYTF